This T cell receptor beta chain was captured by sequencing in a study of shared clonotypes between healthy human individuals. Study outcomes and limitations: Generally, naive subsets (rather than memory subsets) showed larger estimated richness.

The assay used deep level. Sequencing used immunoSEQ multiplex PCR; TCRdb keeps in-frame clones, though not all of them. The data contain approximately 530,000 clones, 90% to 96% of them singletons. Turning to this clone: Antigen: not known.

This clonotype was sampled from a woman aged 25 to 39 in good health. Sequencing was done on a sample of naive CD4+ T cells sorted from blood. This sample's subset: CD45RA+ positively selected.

CDR3 DNA: TGCGCCAGCAGCCAAGCCTCCCGGCAGGGAGCCTACGAGCAGTACTTC. Translating gives CASSQASRQGAYEQYF. This chain uses TRBV4-1 with TRBJ2-5; D may match TRBD1 or TRBD2 (5 bases each). The J call is doubtful: the DNA matches TRBJ2-7 better. The CDR3 is 16 residues long. From germline, CDR1 is MGHRA and CDR2 YSYEKL.